This TCR beta chain was captured by sequencing in a study of control samples from healthy donors and cancer patients. The protocol was immunoSEQ multiplex PCR, while the TCRdb copy is restricted to in-frame clones and leaves out a portion. The table includes 150,000 or so clones, 70% to 90% detected once. The sequenced sample consisted of blood. This sequence was found in a woman aged 30 to 39 in good health.

In nucleotides, the CDR3 is TGTGCCAGCAGTTACTCTTCCGGGACGTACGCTTTCTTT. It encodes CASSYSSGTYAFF. This chain connects TRBV6-6 to TRBJ1-1; the D gene is possibly TRBD1 (5 bases). The germline V gene encodes CDR1 MNHNY and CDR2 SVGAGI (reference sequence). The V end was cut by 0 bases, the J end by 11 bases, with 13 bases between. CDR3 length: 13 amino acids.